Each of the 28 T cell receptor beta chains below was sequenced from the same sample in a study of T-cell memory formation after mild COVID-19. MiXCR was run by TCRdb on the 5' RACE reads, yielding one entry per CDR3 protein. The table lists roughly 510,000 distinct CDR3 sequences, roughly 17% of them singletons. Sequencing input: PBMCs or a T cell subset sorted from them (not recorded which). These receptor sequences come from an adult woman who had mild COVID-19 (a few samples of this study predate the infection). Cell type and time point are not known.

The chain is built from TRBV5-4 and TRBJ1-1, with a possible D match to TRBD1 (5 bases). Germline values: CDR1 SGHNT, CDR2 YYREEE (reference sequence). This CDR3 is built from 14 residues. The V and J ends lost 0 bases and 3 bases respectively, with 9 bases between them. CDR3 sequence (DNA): TGTGCCAGCAGCTTGGGACAGAGCTACACTGAAGCTTTCTTT. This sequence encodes CASSLGQSYTEAFF.

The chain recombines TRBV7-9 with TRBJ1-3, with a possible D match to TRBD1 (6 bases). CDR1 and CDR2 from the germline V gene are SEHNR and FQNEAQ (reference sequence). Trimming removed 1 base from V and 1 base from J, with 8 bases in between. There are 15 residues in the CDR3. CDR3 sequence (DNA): TGTGCCAGCAGCTTAGAGACAGGATCTGGAAACACCATATATTTT. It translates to CASSLETGSGNTIYF.

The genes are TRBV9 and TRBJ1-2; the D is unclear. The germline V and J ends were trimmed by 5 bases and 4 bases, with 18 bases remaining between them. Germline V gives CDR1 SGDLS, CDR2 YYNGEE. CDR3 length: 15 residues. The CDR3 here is CASSVSRDGVYGYTF. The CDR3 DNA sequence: TGTGCCAGCAGTGTTTCGAGGGATGGGGTCTATGGCTACACCTTC.

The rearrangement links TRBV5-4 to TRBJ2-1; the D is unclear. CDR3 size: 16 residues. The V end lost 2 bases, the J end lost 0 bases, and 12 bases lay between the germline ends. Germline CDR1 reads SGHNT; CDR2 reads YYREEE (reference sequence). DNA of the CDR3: TGTGCCAGCAGCTTAGGCACAGTGAGCTCCTACAATGAGCAGTTCTTC. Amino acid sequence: CASSLGTVSSYNEQFF.

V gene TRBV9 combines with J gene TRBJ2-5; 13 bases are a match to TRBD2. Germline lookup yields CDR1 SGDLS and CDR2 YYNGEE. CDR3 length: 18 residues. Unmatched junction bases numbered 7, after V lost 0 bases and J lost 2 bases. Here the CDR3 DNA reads TGTGCCAGCAGCGTAGAAACTAGCGGGGGGGCAATTCAAGAGACCCAGTACTTC. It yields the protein CASSVETSGGAIQETQYF.

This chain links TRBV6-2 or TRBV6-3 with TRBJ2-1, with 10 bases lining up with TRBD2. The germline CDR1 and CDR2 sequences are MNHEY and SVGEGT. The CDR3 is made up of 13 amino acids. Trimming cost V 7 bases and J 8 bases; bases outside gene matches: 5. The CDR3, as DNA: TGTGCCAGCATGTTAGCGGGAGGAGATGAGCAGTTCTTC. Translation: CASMLAGGDEQFF.

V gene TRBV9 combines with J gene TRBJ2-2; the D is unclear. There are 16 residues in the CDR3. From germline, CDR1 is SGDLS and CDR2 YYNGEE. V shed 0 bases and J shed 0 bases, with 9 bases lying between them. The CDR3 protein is CASSVASDPNTGELFF. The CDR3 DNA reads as TGTGCCAGCAGCGTAGCCTCGGACCCGAACACCGGGGAGCTGTTTTTT.

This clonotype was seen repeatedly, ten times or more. Here the CDR3 reads CATGWGSHNEQFF. The CDR3 DNA reads as TGTGCCACGGGGTGGGGATCCCACAATGAGCAGTTCTTC. This chain connects TRBV7-2 to TRBJ2-1, with D maybe TRBD2 (5 bases). The CDR3 length is 13 residues. CDR1 and CDR2 (germline): SGHTA, FQGNSA. Deletions cut 10 bases from V and 5 bases from J, with 15 bases between.

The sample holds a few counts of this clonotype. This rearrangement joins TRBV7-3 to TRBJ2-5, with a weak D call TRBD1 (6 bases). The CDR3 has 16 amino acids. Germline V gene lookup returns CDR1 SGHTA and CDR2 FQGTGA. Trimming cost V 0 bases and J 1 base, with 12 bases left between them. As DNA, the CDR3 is TGTGCCAGCAGCTTAACGTTGGGGGCGTCCCAAGAGACCCAGTACTTC. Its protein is CASSLTLGASQETQYF.

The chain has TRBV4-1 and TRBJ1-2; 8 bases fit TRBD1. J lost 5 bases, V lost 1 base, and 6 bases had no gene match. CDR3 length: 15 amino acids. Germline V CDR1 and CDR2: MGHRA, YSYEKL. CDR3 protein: CASSQVGDRGYGYTF. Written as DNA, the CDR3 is TGCGCCAGCAGCCAAGTCGGCGACAGGGGTTATGGCTACACCTTC.

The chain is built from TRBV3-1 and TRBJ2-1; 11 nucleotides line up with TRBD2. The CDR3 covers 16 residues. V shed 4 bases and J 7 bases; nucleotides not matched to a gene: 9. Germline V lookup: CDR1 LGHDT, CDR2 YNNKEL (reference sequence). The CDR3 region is CASSLLAGGGSNEQFF. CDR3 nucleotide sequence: TGTGCCAGCAGCCTCCTAGCGGGAGGTGGGTCGAATGAGCAGTTCTTC.

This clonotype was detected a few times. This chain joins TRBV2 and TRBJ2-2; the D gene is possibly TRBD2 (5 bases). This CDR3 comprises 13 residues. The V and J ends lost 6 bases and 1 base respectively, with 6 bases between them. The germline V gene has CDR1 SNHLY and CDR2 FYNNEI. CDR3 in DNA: TGTGCCAGCAGGAGCGGGAACACCGGGGAGCTGTTTTTT. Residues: CASRSGNTGELFF. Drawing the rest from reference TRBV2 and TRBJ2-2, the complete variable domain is EPEVTQTPSHQVTQMGQEVILRCVPISNHLYFYWYRQILGQKVEFLVSFYNNEISEKSEIFDDQFSVERPDGSNFTLKIRSTKLEDSAMYFCASRSGNTGELFFGEGSRLTVL.

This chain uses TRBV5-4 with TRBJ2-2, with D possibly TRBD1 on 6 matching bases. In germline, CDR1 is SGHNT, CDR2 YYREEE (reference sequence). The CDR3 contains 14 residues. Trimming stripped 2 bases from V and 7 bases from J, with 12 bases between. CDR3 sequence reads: CASSLQGRGGELFF. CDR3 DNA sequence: TGTGCCAGCAGCTTACAGGGTAGAGGCGGGGAGCTGTTTTTT.

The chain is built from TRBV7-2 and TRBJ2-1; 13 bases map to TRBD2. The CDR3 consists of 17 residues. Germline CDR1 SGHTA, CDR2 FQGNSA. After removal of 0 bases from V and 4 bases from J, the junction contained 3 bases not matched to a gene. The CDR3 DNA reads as TGTGCCAGCAGCTTAGCAGGGACTAGCGGGGAATACAATGAGCAGTTCTTC. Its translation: CASSLAGTSGEYNEQFF.

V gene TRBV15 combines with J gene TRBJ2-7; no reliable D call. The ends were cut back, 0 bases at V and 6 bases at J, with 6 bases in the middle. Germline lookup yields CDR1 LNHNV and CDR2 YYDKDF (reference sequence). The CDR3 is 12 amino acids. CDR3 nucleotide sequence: TGTGCCACCAGCAGAGATCGCGGCGAGCAGTACTTC. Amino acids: CATSRDRGEQYF.

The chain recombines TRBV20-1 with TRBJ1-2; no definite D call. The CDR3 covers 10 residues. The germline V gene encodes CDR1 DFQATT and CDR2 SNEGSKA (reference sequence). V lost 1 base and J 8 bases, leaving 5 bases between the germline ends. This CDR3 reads CSARVEGYTF. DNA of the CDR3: TGCAGTGCTAGAGTAGAGGGCTACACCTTC.

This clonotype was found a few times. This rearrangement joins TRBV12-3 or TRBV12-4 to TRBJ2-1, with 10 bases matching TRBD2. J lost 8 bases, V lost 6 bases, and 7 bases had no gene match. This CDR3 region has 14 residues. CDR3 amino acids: CASSPSGGRDEQFF. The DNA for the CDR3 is TGTGCCAGCAGCCCTAGCGGGGGACGGGATGAGCAGTTCTTC.

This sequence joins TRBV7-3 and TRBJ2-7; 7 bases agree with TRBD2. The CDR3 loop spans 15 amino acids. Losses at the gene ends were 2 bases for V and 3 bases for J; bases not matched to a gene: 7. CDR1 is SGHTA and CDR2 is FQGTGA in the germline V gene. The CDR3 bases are TGTGCCAGCAGCTTAGATGGCGGGGAGGGCTACGAGCAGTACTTC. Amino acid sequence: CASSLDGGEGYEQYF.

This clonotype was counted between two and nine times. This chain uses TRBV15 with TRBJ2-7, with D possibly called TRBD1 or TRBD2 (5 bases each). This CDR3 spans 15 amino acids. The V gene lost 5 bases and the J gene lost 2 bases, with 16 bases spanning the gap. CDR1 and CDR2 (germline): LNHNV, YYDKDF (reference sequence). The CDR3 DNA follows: TGTGCCACCAGCGGACCTGGGACCGAAGCCTACGAGCAGTACTTC. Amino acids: CATSGPGTEAYEQYF. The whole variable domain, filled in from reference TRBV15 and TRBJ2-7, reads DAMVIQNPRYQVTQFGKPVTLSCSQTLNHNVMYWYQQKSSQAPKLLFHYYDKDFNNEADTPDNFQSRRPNTSFCFLDIRSPGLGDTAMYLCATSGPGTEAYEQYFGPGTRLTVT.

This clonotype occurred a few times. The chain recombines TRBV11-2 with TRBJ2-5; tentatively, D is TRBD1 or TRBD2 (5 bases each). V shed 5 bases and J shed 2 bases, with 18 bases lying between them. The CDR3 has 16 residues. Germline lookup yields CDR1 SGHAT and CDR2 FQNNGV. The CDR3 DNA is TGTGCCAGCAGCACCCGAGTGAGGGGACCGCAAGAGACCCAGTACTTC. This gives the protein CASSTRVRGPQETQYF.

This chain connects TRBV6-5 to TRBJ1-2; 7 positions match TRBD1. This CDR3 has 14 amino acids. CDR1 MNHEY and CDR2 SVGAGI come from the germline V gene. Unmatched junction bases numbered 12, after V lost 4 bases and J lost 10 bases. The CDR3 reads CASSSPFGQDDYTF. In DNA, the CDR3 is TGTGCCAGCAGTTCCCCGTTTGGACAGGATGACTACACCTTC.

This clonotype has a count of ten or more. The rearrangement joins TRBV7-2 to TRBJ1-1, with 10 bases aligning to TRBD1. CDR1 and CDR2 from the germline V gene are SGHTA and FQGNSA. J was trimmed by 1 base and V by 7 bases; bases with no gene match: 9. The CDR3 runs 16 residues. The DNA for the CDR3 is TGTGCCAGCATCGACTCGACAGGGGGCGCGAACACTGAAGCTTTCTTT. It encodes CASIDSTGGANTEAFF.

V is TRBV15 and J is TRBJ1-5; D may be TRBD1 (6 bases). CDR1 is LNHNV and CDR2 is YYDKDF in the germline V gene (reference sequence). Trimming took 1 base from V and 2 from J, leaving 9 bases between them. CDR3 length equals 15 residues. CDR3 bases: TGTGCCACCAGCAGAGTAGCAGGGGGCAATCAGCCCCAGCATTTT. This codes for CATSRVAGGNQPQHF. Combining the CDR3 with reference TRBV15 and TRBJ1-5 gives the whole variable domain DAMVIQNPRYQVTQFGKPVTLSCSQTLNHNVMYWYQQKSSQAPKLLFHYYDKDFNNEADTPDNFQSRRPNTSFCFLDIRSPGLGDTAMYLCATSRVAGGNQPQHFGDGTRLSIL.

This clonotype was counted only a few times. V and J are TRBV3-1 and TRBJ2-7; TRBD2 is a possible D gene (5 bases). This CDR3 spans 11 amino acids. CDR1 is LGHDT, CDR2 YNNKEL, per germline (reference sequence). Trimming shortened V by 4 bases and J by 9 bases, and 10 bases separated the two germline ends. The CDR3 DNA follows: TGTGCCAGCAGCCTTGGGAGTGGGCAGTACTTC. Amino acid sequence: CASSLGSGQYF.

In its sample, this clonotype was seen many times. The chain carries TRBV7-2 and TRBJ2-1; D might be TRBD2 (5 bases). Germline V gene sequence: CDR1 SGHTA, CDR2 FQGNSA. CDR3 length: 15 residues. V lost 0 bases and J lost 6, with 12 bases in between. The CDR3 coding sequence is TGTGCCAGCAGCTTAGCGGTTAGCCGGGGCAATGAGCAGTTCTTC. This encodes CASSLAVSRGNEQFF. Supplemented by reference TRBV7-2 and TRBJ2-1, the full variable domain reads GAGVSQSPSNKVTEKGKDVELRCDPISGHTALYWYRQSLGQGLEFLIYFQGNSAPDKSGLPSDRFSAERTGGSVSTLTIQRTQQEDSAVYLCASSLAVSRGNEQFFGPGTRLTVL.

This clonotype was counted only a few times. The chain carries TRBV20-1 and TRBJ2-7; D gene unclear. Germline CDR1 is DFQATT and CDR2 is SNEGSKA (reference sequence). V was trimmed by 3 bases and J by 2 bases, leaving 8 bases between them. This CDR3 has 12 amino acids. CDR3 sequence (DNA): TGCAGTGCTAGGGCTGACGCCTACGAGCAGTACTTC. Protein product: CSARADAYEQYF.

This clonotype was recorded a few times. CDR3 bases: TGTGCCAGCAGTTACTCAGCGCCCAATGAGCAGTTCTTC. Its protein is CASSYSAPNEQFF. This sequence joins TRBV6-5 and TRBJ2-1; D gene uncertain. V lost 0 bases to trimming and J lost 6 bases, with 6 bases between them. The germline gives CDR1 MNHEY, CDR2 SVGAGI. CDR3 length equals 13 residues.

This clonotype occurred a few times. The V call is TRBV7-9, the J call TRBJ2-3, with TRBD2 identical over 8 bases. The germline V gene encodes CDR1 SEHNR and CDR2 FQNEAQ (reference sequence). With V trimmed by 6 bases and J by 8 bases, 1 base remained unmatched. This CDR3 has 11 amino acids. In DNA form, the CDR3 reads TGTGCCAGCAGAGCGGGAGCTACGCAGTATTTT. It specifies CASRAGATQYF.